The next 16 T cell receptor beta chains were all read from a single sample in a study of blood T cell repertoires in COVID-19. The repertoire was sequenced with immunoSEQ multiplex PCR; TCRdb's copy has only in-frame clones and lacks some. This sample has 48,000 or so clones; under 90% occur once, and the top ten carry over 4.5%. The sequencing sample was made of peripheral blood. These receptors were obtained from a woman aged 60-75 years with acute or convalescent COVID-19.

The chain links TRBV7-3 to TRBJ2-1, with TRBD2 matching over 11 bases. The V segment lost 6 bases and the J segment 6 bases; nucleotides outside the gene matches: 19. In germline, CDR1 is SGHTA, CDR2 FQGTGA. The CDR3 consists of 19 residues. The CDR3 spells CASSLVGLAALKAVNEQFF. CDR3 bases: TGTGCCAGCAGTTTAGTGGGACTAGCGGCCCTCAAGGCCGTCAATGAGCAGTTCTTC.

V usage is TRBV6-5 and J usage is TRBJ2-7, with TRBD1 identical over 8 bases. V lost 0 bases, J lost 1 base, and 5 bases stayed unmatched. The CDR3 contains 16 residues. Germline assignment: CDR1 MNHEY and CDR2 SVGAGI. CDR3 coding DNA: TGTGCCAGCAGTTACTCGTCCGGACAGGGTTCCTACGAGCAGTACTTC. Its protein is CASSYSSGQGSYEQYF.

V and J are TRBV11-1 and TRBJ1-1; D not certain. The CDR3 loop spans 13 amino acids. The V end was cut by 5 bases, the J end by 6 bases, with 13 bases between. CDR1 SGHAT and CDR2 FQDESV come from the germline V gene (reference sequence). The CDR3 sequence: CASSPRVKSEAFF. DNA for the CDR3: TGTGCCAGCAGCCCCCGAGTTAAGTCTGAAGCTTTCTTT.

The CDR3 DNA sequence: TGTGCCAGCAGCCATCAGGACATTTTCCTCACCGGGGAGCTGTTTTTT. Protein product: CASSHQDIFLTGELFF. This chain joins TRBV9 and TRBJ2-2, with TRBD1 as a possible D gene (5 bases). CDR1 SGDLS and CDR2 YYNGEE come from the germline V gene. The germline V and J ends were trimmed by 4 bases and 4 bases, with 17 bases remaining between them. The CDR3 is made up of 16 amino acids. The full variable domain, with the rest looked up from reference TRBV9 and TRBJ2-2, is DSGVTQTPKHLITATGQRVTLRCSPRSGDLSVYWYQQSLDQGLQFLIQYYNGEERAKGNILERFSAQQFPDLHSELNLSSLELGDSALYFCASSHQDIFLTGELFFGEGSRLTVL.

The chain carries TRBV4-2 and TRBJ1-1, with TRBD1 identical over 9 bases. The V gene's germline CDR1 is LGHNA and CDR2 YNFKEQ. The CDR3 runs to 14 residues. V lost 4 bases and J lost 8; bases outside the gene matches: 8. The CDR3 reads CASSRDRATLEAFF. Here the CDR3 DNA reads TGTGCCAGCAGCCGGGACAGGGCGACACTGGAAGCTTTCTTT.

Written as DNA, the CDR3 is TGTGCCAGCAGTGAGTCAGGGGGCCGAGACACTGAAGCTTTCTTT. Amino acids: CASSESGGRDTEAFF. J is TRBJ1-1 and V is TRBV6-4; 8 bases align to TRBD1. V gave up 3 bases and J gave up 3 bases; unmatched junction bases: 6. Germline V gives CDR1 MRHNA, CDR2 SNTAGT. The CDR3 is made up of 15 amino acids.

The V call is TRBV9, the J call TRBJ1-1; D unclear. There are 16 residues in the CDR3. The germline CDR1 and CDR2 sequences are SGDLS and YYNGEE. V shed 0 bases and J shed 5 bases, with 17 bases lying between them. The CDR3 region is CASSVAGSGVPTEAFF. The CDR3 coding sequence is TGTGCCAGCAGCGTAGCGGGGAGCGGGGTTCCTACTGAAGCTTTCTTT.

The chain joins TRBV5-1 to TRBJ1-5, with a possible D match to TRBD1 (5 bases). The CDR3 totals 14 residues. CDR1 and CDR2 (germline): SGHRS, YFSETQ. Trimming shortened V by 4 bases and J by 0 bases, and 8 bases separated the two germline ends. For the CDR3, the DNA is TGCGCCAGCAGCCGGGACTTTAGCAATCAGCCCCAGCATTTT. Amino acids: CASSRDFSNQPQHF.

This chain joins TRBV5-8 and TRBJ1-2; tentatively, D is TRBD1 (5 bases). Germline CDR1 and CDR2: SGHTS and YDEGEE. Trimming removed 2 bases at V and 2 bases at J, with 7 bases between. The CDR3 is made up of 13 amino acids. CDR3 coding DNA: TGTGCCAGCAGCTTCAACAGGAACTATGGCTACACCTTC. Its translation: CASSFNRNYGYTF.

A single count supports this clone. This chain uses TRBV6-5 with TRBJ2-5; 7 bases are shared with TRBD1. Germline assignment: CDR1 MNHEY and CDR2 SVGAGI. The trim removed 0 bases at V and 9 bases at J, leaving 7 bases unmatched. This CDR3 region has 14 residues. The CDR3 DNA reads TGTGCCAGCAGTTACTCGCGACAGGGTGAGGCCCAGTACTTC. Encoded protein: CASSYSRQGEAQYF.

The chain recombines TRBV7-2 with TRBJ2-7, with a tentative D call TRBD1 (5 bases). CDR3 size: 13 residues. CDR1 is SGHTA, CDR2 FQGNSA, per germline. The V end was cut by 5 bases, the J end by 5 bases, with 13 bases between. Here the CDR3 DNA reads TGTGCCAGCAGCCAGGGCTTCGCCCACGAGCAGTACTTC. It yields the protein CASSQGFAHEQYF.

The rearrangement uses TRBV27 and TRBJ2-3; D might be TRBD1 (5 bases). This CDR3 has 14 residues. V lost 3 bases and J lost 1, with 8 bases in between. Germline V lookup: CDR1 MNHEY, CDR2 SMNVEV (reference sequence). As DNA, the CDR3 is TGTGCCAGCAGTTTTCAGACAGGCACAGATACGCAGTATTTT. This gives the protein CASSFQTGTDTQYF.

The gene calls are TRBV29-1 and TRBJ1-2; 9 bases agree with TRBD1. CDR1 SQVTM and CDR2 ANQGSEA come from the germline V gene. V gave up 4 bases and J gave up 4 bases; unmatched junction bases: 7. CDR3 length: 14 amino acids. Written as DNA, the CDR3 is TGCAGCGTTGGAGGACAGGGGCGAATCTATGGCTACACCTTC. Amino acid sequence: CSVGGQGRIYGYTF. The whole variable domain, remainder taken from reference TRBV29-1 and TRBJ1-2, is SAVISQKPSRDICQRGTSLTIQCQVDSQVTMMFWYRQQPGQSLTLIATANQGSEATYESGFVIDKFPISRPNLTFSTLTVSNMSPEDSSIYLCSVGGQGRIYGYTFGSGTRLTVV.

This sequence joins TRBV25-1 and TRBJ1-1; perhaps TRBD1 as D (6 bases). CDR1 MGHDK and CDR2 SYGVNS come from the germline V gene. Trimming took 4 bases from V and 5 from J, leaving 14 bases between them. This CDR3 has 14 amino acids. DNA of the CDR3: TGTGCCAGCAGTGCCACAGGGAGAGTAACTGAAGCTTTCTTT. Protein: CASSATGRVTEAFF.

This chain uses TRBV3-1 (or the pseudogene TRBV3-2) with TRBJ1-1; D is unresolved. The CDR3 consists of 13 residues. Per the germline V gene, CDR1 is LGHDT and CDR2 is YNNKEL (reference sequence). V was trimmed by 3 bases and J by 4 bases, leaving 9 bases between them. The CDR3 coding sequence is TGTGCCAGCAGCCACGGCTGGGCCACTGAAGCTTTCTTT. Protein sequence: CASSHGWATEAFF.

This clone was counted a few times. Other DNA sequences in this specimen translate into the identical CDR3. CDR3 coding DNA: TGTGCCAGCAGCTTGGGACAGGGGAGGACTGAAGCTTTCTTT. Amino acids: CASSLGQGRTEAFF. V and J are TRBV5-8 and TRBJ1-1; 8 nucleotides line up with TRBD1. The length of the CDR3 is 14 residues. The V and J ends lost 0 bases and 5 bases, in that order; junction bases with no gene match: 3. Germline V lookup: CDR1 SGHTS, CDR2 YDEGEE.